A single sample is the source of the 15 T cell receptor beta chains below, sequenced in a study of blood T cell repertoires in COVID-19. TCRdb keeps only in-frame clones here, not all; method: immunoSEQ multiplex PCR. The repertoire holds 200,000 to 300,000 clones, with roughly 85% as singletons. Sequenced sample: peripheral blood. The receptors come from a man younger than 35 with active or convalescent COVID-19.

In DNA form, the CDR3 reads TGTGCCAGCAGCCCTACGGACAGTCTGGGGCCTAACTATGGCTACACCTTC. This codes for CASSPTDSLGPNYGYTF. The chain employs TRBV6-2 or TRBV6-3 and TRBJ1-2; tentative D call: TRBD1 (6 bases). Germline CDR1 is MNHEY and CDR2 is SVGEGT. The length of the CDR3 is 17 residues. The V gene lost 6 bases and the J gene lost 0 bases, with 20 bases spanning the gap.

This clone was seen once. The chain combines TRBV5-4 with TRBJ1-6; TRBD1 aligns across 8 bases. Unmatched junction bases numbered 2, after V lost 3 bases and J lost 6 bases. CDR3 length: 14 amino acids. CDR1 is SGHNT and CDR2 is YYREEE in the germline V gene (reference sequence). Here the CDR3 reads CASSWDRINSPLHF. CDR3 sequence (DNA): TGTGCCAGCAGCTGGGACAGGATTAATTCACCCCTCCACTTT.

The chain joins TRBV19 to TRBJ1-2; D not resolved. Trimming left V 8 bases short and J 6 bases short, with 19 bases between. Germline V gene sequence: CDR1 LNHDA, CDR2 SQIVND (reference sequence). CDR3 length: 14 amino acids. The DNA of the CDR3 is TGTGCCAGTGGTGTCTTGCGGGGAAAGAATGGCTACACCTTC. As protein: CASGVLRGKNGYTF.

The CDR3 reads CASSFDRGADTQYF. Written as DNA, the CDR3 is TGTGCCAGCAGCTTCGACAGGGGGGCAGATACGCAGTATTTT. V gene TRBV2 combines with J gene TRBJ2-3; 9 nucleotides align to TRBD1. After removal of 6 bases from V and 4 bases from J, the junction contained 5 bases not matched to a gene. The CDR3 has 14 residues. CDR1 and CDR2 (germline): SNHLY, FYNNEI.

The genes are TRBV18 and TRBJ2-2, with D possibly matching TRBD1 (6 bases). The CDR3 runs to 15 residues. Germline V CDR1 and CDR2: KGHSH, LQKENI. Trimming stripped 0 bases from V and 4 bases from J, with 9 bases between. The CDR3 DNA sequence: TGTGCCAGCTCACCACCCCCAGGGGCCACCGGGGAGCTGTTTTTT. Protein product: CASSPPPGATGELFF.

The chain carries TRBV28 and TRBJ1-1; D is perhaps TRBD1 (6 bases). V gave up 6 bases and J gave up 4 bases, with 15 bases separating them. Germline V gene data show CDR1 as MDHEN and CDR2 as SYDVKM. This CDR3 is 14 amino acids long. CDR3 residues: CASSFPVGATEAFF. The CDR3 coding sequence is TGTGCCAGCAGCTTCCCCGTGGGGGCCACTGAAGCTTTCTTT.

This sequence joins TRBV7-3 and TRBJ1-1; perhaps TRBD1 as D (5 bases). Between the trimmed V and J ends, which lost 1 base and 2 bases, there was a span of 8 bases. Germline CDR1 SGHTA, CDR2 FQGTGA. This CDR3 has 14 amino acids. The CDR3 DNA reads as TGTGCCAGCAGCTTAAACAGGCCCAACACTGAAGCTTTCTTT. Translation gives CASSLNRPNTEAFF.

This clone was recorded a few times. Written as DNA, the CDR3 is TGTGCCAGCAGTGAAGAGAAGCGGGGGACTAACTTAGATACGCAGTATTTT. As protein: CASSEEKRGTNLDTQYF. The chain is built from TRBV6-1 and TRBJ2-3, with 8 positions matching TRBD2. J was trimmed by 5 bases and V by 1 base; bases with no gene match: 11. This CDR3 has 17 amino acids. CDR1 is MNHNS, CDR2 SASEGT, per germline.

The gene calls are TRBV5-8 and TRBJ1-1; tentative D call: TRBD1 (5 bases). The ends were cut back, 7 bases at V and 0 bases at J, with 10 bases in the middle. The germline gives CDR1 SGHTS, CDR2 YDEGEE. This CDR3 is 13 amino acids long. In DNA form, the CDR3 reads TGTGCCAGCCCAGGCAGGGTGAACACTGAAGCTTTCTTT. It specifies CASPGRVNTEAFF.

V gene TRBV4-2 combines with J gene TRBJ2-1; a possible D gene is TRBD2 (6 bases). V lost 4 bases to trimming and J lost 9 bases, with 13 bases between them. The CDR3 is 13 amino acids. Germline CDR1 reads LGHNA; CDR2 reads YNFKEQ. The CDR3 DNA is TGTGCCAGCAGCCTACCCCCGGGAGCTGAGCAGTTCTTC. Protein sequence: CASSLPPGAEQFF.

J is TRBJ2-1 and V is TRBV15, with TRBD1 as a possible D gene (6 bases). Trimming shortened V by 0 bases and J by 3 bases, and 9 bases separated the two germline ends. Germline values: CDR1 LNHNV, CDR2 YYDKDF (reference sequence). This CDR3 has 15 amino acids. The CDR3 DNA reads as TGTGCCACCAGCAGAGATTCAGGGGTCTACAATGAGCAGTTCTTC. Its protein is CATSRDSGVYNEQFF.

The genes are TRBV5-1 and TRBJ2-2; TRBD1 agrees at 9 bases. The ends lost 2 bases at V and 5 bases at J; junction bases unmatched: 7. The CDR3 length is 16 residues. Germline CDR1 is SGHRS and CDR2 is YFSETQ. The CDR3 region is CASSFGTGKGTGELFF. CDR3 in DNA: TGCGCCAGCAGCTTTGGGACAGGGAAGGGAACCGGGGAGCTGTTTTTT.

V and J are TRBV30 and TRBJ2-7, with D possibly being TRBD2 (6 bases). The germline V gene encodes CDR1 GTSNPN and CDR2 SVGIG (reference sequence). The V end was cut by 4 bases, the J end by 6 bases, with 16 bases between. CDR3 length equals 13 residues. CDR3 coding DNA: TGTGCCTGGACCCTATCCGGGGGTGGCGAGCAGTACTTC. This gives the protein CAWTLSGGGEQYF.

The V gene is TRBV10-2, the J gene TRBJ1-6; the match to TRBD1 covers 8 bases. This CDR3 has 16 residues. CDR1 is WSHSY, CDR2 SAAADI, per germline. The junction had 10 bases not matched to a gene; V was cut back by 5 bases and J by 7 bases. This chain's CDR3 is CASSWTGSGENSPLHF. For the CDR3, the DNA is TGCGCCAGCAGTTGGACAGGGTCGGGTGAAAATTCACCCCTCCACTTT.

The chain combines TRBV6-6 with TRBJ1-5; 10 nucleotides agree with TRBD1. The length of the CDR3 is 14 residues. After removal of 8 bases from V and 6 bases from J, the junction contained 7 bases not matched to a gene. Germline CDR1 and CDR2: MNHNY and SVGAGI (reference sequence). This chain's CDR3 is CASCYGQGGQPQHF. The CDR3, as DNA: TGTGCCAGCTGCTATGGACAGGGGGGTCAGCCCCAGCATTTT.